The rows below give T cell receptor beta chains drawn from one sample of a study of OX40 agonist ivuxolimab in advanced cancers. Profiled with immunoSEQ multiplex PCR; TCRdb holds only in-frame clones, not every one. The sample lists under 95,000 clones; around 86% were seen once. The material was CD4+ or CD8+ T cells sorted from blood, obtained in a trial of the OX40 agonist ivuxolimab. The source of these receptors is an adult with an advanced solid tumor such as melanoma, head and neck, liver or kidney cancer. Both conserved end residues are part of each CDR3. The D gene is left open where the match is weak. Rows may omit the clone size; those that give it use once, few, many or a size class.

V,D,size,J,DNA,CDR3
TRBV6-5,TRBD1,-,TRBJ1-2,TGTGCCAGCAGTTGGACAGGGGGCACACGTGGCTACACCTTC,CASSWTGGTRGYTF
TRBV19,TRBD1,few,TRBJ2-1,TGTGCCAGTAGTACCGACAGGGGCGCCTCCTACAATGAGCAGTTCTTC,CASSTDRGASYNEQFF
TRBV21-1,-,-,TRBJ2-3,TGTGCCAGCAGCAAAGTTTCCCCCGGGCGGCAGATTAGCACAGATACGCAGTATTTT,CASSKVSPGRQISTDTQYF
TRBV27,-,-,TRBJ1-1,TGTGCCAGCAGCCGAAGACTTCGGGATAGGATGGACACTGAAGCTTTCTTT,CASSRRLRDRMDTEAFF
TRBV28,-,-,TRBJ1-5,TGTGCCAGCAGTTCTACGGCGCAGCCCCAGCATTTT,CASSSTAQPQHF
TRBV7-2,TRBD1,-,TRBJ2-4,TGTGCCAGCAGCCCATTCCTGACAGGGAAAAACATTCAGTACTTC,CASSPFLTGKNIQYF
TRBV7-9,-,-,TRBJ2-1,TGTGCCAGCAGCCCCCTAAAGCGGTACTCCTACAATGAGCAGTTCTTC,CASSPLKRYSYNEQFF
TRBV11-2,-,-,TRBJ1-2,TGTGCCAGCAGCTCCCCCCTTTCGGGAGCACATGGCTACACCTTC,CASSSPLSGAHGYTF
TRBV15,-,-,TRBJ2-7,TGTGCCACCAGCAGAGCCAGCGGGCCCAGAACCTACGAGCAGTACTTC,CATSRASGPRTYEQYF
TRBV7-2,-,-,TRBJ2-2,TGTGCCAGCAGCTTTGGGAGGGGGGACACCGGGGAGCTGTTTTTT,CASSFGRGDTGELFF